This T cell receptor beta chain was retrieved from a study of shared clonotypes between healthy human individuals. Germline CDR1 SGHRS, CDR2 YFSETQ. This CDR3 has 14 amino acids. Trimming left V 9 bases short and J 0 bases short, with 12 bases between. The study ran the assay at deep level. PCR replicates performed on unsorted PBMC used 300 ng DNA, 25,000 to 35,000 T cell genomes. Per the original data handling: ImmunoSEQ supplied junction-only sequences lacking quality scores, so filtering was different. Here immunoSEQ multiplex PCR was the method, and the copy in TCRdb shows in-frame clones only, minus some. From that table come the V and J calls and clone size; the DNA was used to work out D and trimming. The sample carries some 450,000 clones, 75% to 80% recorded once.

The chain employs TRBV5-1 and TRBJ1-4, with D perhaps TRBD1 (5 bases). The receptor was isolated from a woman in her 40s in good health. Some clones in this sample may be carry-over from other donors' samples. Sequencing input: PBMCs. CDR3 protein: CATRQQPTNEKLFF. The CDR3 bases are TGCGCCACGAGACAGCAGCCAACTAATGAAAAACTGTTTTTT.